Following are 7 T cell receptor beta chains from one sample sequenced in a study of blood T cell repertoires in COVID-19. The data were produced by immunoSEQ multiplex PCR, yet TCRdb's version contains in-frame clones alone and is incomplete. The repertoire holds some 300,000 clones, 75% to 90% seen once, with approximately 2% in the top ten. The source material was peripheral blood. These receptors all come from a man aged 18 to 29 with active or convalescent COVID-19.

This rearrangement joins TRBV12-3 or TRBV12-4 to TRBJ2-3; D is unresolved. The V gene lost 3 bases and the J gene lost 5 bases, with 9 bases spanning the gap. The CDR3 is made up of 13 amino acids. CDR3 coding DNA: TGTGCCAGCAGTTTCCCCCCAGGAGATACGCAGTATTTT. It codes for CASSFPPGDTQYF.

This clone was recorded once. The chain combines TRBV25-1 with TRBJ1-1; no reliable D call. The germline V gene has CDR1 MGHDK and CDR2 SYGVNS. The CDR3 contains 14 residues. Trimming removed 5 bases from V and 6 bases from J, with 16 bases in between. The CDR3 loop reads CASSLGGGRAEAFF. The CDR3 region has the DNA TGTGCCAGCAGTCTGGGAGGAGGGAGAGCTGAAGCTTTCTTT.

This clone was seen once. The chain is built from TRBV5-6 and TRBJ1-2, with 8 nucleotides matching TRBD1. The CDR3 contains 14 residues. Germline CDR1 is SGHDT and CDR2 is YYEEEE. Trimming cost V 5 bases and J 0 bases; bases outside gene matches: 3. CDR3 region: CASRGGQANYGYTF. Here the CDR3 DNA reads TGTGCCAGCAGGGGGGGACAGGCTAACTATGGCTACACCTTC.

This clone was seen just once. CDR3 region: CASSLGNRGNGYTF. The CDR3 bases are TGCGCCAGCAGCTTAGGTAACAGGGGGAATGGCTACACCTTC. The chain has TRBV5-1 and TRBJ1-2, with 8 bases aligning to TRBD1. The V and J ends lost 2 bases and 6 bases, in that order; junction bases with no gene match: 6. Germline CDR1 reads SGHRS; CDR2 reads YFSETQ. The CDR3 covers 14 residues.

The chain uses TRBV5-8 and TRBJ1-2, with 10 bases identical to TRBD1. This CDR3 spans 15 amino acids. The trim removed 0 bases at V and 6 bases at J, leaving 5 bases unmatched. Per germline, CDR1 SGHTS and CDR2 YDEGEE. The CDR3 loop reads CASSLAMDRGDGYTF. The DNA for the CDR3 is TGTGCCAGCAGCTTGGCCATGGACAGGGGGGATGGCTACACCTTC.

V is TRBV7-2 and J is TRBJ2-5; possibly TRBD1 for D (8 bases). CDR1 and CDR2 from the germline V gene are SGHTA and FQGNSA. This CDR3 contains 21 residues. The V and J ends lost 0 bases and 7 bases respectively, with 33 bases between them. This CDR3 is CASSLAPGGPYVVAGSWTQYF. The CDR3 DNA reads TGTGCCAGCAGCTTAGCTCCAGGGGGCCCCTACGTAGTAGCGGGTTCGTGGACCCAGTACTTC.

This chain uses TRBV9 with TRBJ2-2; D unclear. Trimming left V 8 bases short and J 6 bases short, with 11 bases between. This CDR3 is built from 12 residues. Germline CDR1 reads SGDLS; CDR2 reads YYNGEE. This CDR3 reads CARRPAAGELFF. The CDR3 DNA sequence: TGTGCCAGACGACCGGCGGCCGGGGAGCTGTTTTTT.